A selection of T cell receptor beta chains follows, all from one sample in a study of beta chain features in type 1 diabetes. Sequencing was performed with immunoSEQ multiplex PCR; in TCRdb, only in-frame clones are kept and a portion is missing. This table holds about 470,000 clones, 30% found once. Sequenced material: naive CD4+ T cells from blood. Receptor source: a man younger than 35 in good health. CDR3s include the opening cysteine and the closing phenylalanine or tryptophan. The D gene is left open where the match is weak. Rows give clone size only sometimes, using once, few, many, or a class for an expanded clone.

cdr3_nt,cdr3_aa,v_call,d_call,clone_size,j_call
TGCAGTGCCCTCGGAGCTTATGGCTACACCTTC,CSALGAYGYTF,TRBV20-1,-,few,TRBJ1-2
TGTGCCAGCAGCGTAGAAGGGCTGGGCGGGAGCTACGCTGAGCAGTTCTTC,CASSVEGLGGSYAEQFF,TRBV9,TRBD2,-,TRBJ2-1
TGTGCCAGCAGCTCTCAACGCCTGGGGGTTTACGAGCAGTACTTC,CASSSQRLGVYEQYF,TRBV11-2,-,-,TRBJ2-7
TGTGCCAGCAGCGTAGTCGGGGGTGCAGATACGCAGTATTTT,CASSVVGGADTQYF,TRBV9,-,-,TRBJ2-3
TGTGCCAGCAGTGGGGAGGGGAACACTGAAGCTTTCTTT,CASSGEGNTEAFF,TRBV2,-,-,TRBJ1-1
TGTGCCAGCAGACCCGGCTCGGGCGGGCAGCCCCAGCATTTT,CASRPGSGGQPQHF,TRBV28,-,-,TRBJ1-5
TGTGCCAGCAGTCCCTTTTTCACCGGCCCCTATGGCTACACCTTC,CASSPFFTGPYGYTF,TRBV27,-,-,TRBJ1-2
TGCGCCAGCAGCTCGACCGGGACAGGGCCGAACACCGGGGAGCTGTTTTTT,CASSSTGTGPNTGELFF,TRBV5-1,TRBD1,-,TRBJ2-2
TGCGCCAGCAGCCAAGCAATTAACTATGGCTACACCTTC,CASSQAINYGYTF,TRBV4-1,-,-,TRBJ1-2
TGCAGCGGAACCGGGACGGACGTTAACACTGAAGCTTTCTTT,CSGTGTDVNTEAFF,TRBV29-1,-,few,TRBJ1-1
TGCGCCAGCAGTACCGGGTCCCAGGTAGATACGCAGTATTTT,CASSTGSQVDTQYF,TRBV5-1,-,-,TRBJ2-3
TGTGCCTGGGACCCGGGACAGGTATCCTACAATGAGCAGTTCTTC,CAWDPGQVSYNEQFF,TRBV30,TRBD1,few,TRBJ2-1
TGTGCCAGCTCGGGACACTTCTACGAGCAGTACTTC,CASSGHFYEQYF,TRBV25-1,-,-,TRBJ2-7
TGTGCCAGCAGCTGGAGACTAGCGGGAGAAGGGCATGAGCAGTTCTTC,CASSWRLAGEGHEQFF,TRBV7-8,TRBD2,-,TRBJ2-1
TGCGCCAGCAGCTTGGGGACAGGGCCTCTGAAGACCCAGTACTTC,CASSLGTGPLKTQYF,TRBV5-1,TRBD1,few,TRBJ2-5
TGCGCCAGCAGCCAAGATGCTAGCGGGGTAACAGATACGCAGTATTTT,CASSQDASGVTDTQYF,TRBV4-1,TRBD2,few,TRBJ2-3
TGTGCCTGGAGTGGCGGGGCAGATACGCAGTATTTT,CAWSGGADTQYF,TRBV30,-,few,TRBJ2-3
TGTGCCAGCTCTCCGGGACTAGGACTCTTCCTCCTCTCCGAGCAGTACTTC,CASSPGLGLFLLSEQYF,TRBV18,TRBD2,few,TRBJ2-7
TGTGCCAGCAGCTTAGCGCAGCGCAGCCAGGGCGAGCAGTACTTC,CASSLAQRSQGEQYF,TRBV11-1,-,-,TRBJ2-7
TGCGCCAGCAGCGTAGCGGTCACAGATACGCAGTATTTT,CASSVAVTDTQYF,TRBV5-1,-,few,TRBJ2-3
TGCGCCAGCAGCTCCGGACAGGGTCAAGAGACCCAGTACTTC,CASSSGQGQETQYF,TRBV5-1,TRBD1,-,TRBJ2-5
TGTGCCACCGGACAGGGGAAAATGAACACTGAAGCTTTCTTT,CATGQGKMNTEAFF,TRBV15,TRBD1,-,TRBJ1-1
TGTGCCAGCAGCCCTTATGGGGGAGACGAGCAGTACTTC,CASSPYGGDEQYF,TRBV7-6,-,-,TRBJ2-7
TGTGCCAGCAGTTTACCCCGGGGTAGTCTGCGGCATGAGCAGTTCTTC,CASSLPRGSLRHEQFF,TRBV28,-,-,TRBJ2-1
TGTGCCAGCAGCTATGCCGGGACCCAGTACTTC,CASSYAGTQYF,TRBV5-4,-,-,TRBJ2-5
TGCGCCAGCAGCCAAGAATCCAGGGTGAGGGAGCAGTTCTTC,CASSQESRVREQFF,TRBV4-1,-,few,TRBJ2-1
TGTGCCAGCAGCGTAGGCCCCCAGAGCAATGAGCAGTTCTTC,CASSVGPQSNEQFF,TRBV9,-,once,TRBJ2-1
TGTGCCAGCAGCCCAGGCGGGGGGACAGGGTTGAATGAGCAGTTCTTC,CASSPGGGTGLNEQFF,TRBV9,-,-,TRBJ2-1
TGTGCCAGCACCTTTCAGGGCGGCGAGCAGTACTTC,CASTFQGGEQYF,TRBV7-9,-,-,TRBJ2-7
TGTGCCAGCAGCCCCCAGGGACTAGCAAATGAGCAGTTCTTC,CASSPQGLANEQFF,TRBV7-9,TRBD2,once,TRBJ2-1
TGTGCCAGCACTTTACCCGGGAGGGCGAGACACGAGCAGTACTTC,CASTLPGRARHEQYF,TRBV28,TRBD2,few,TRBJ2-7
TGTGCCAGCAGCCCCTTAGCGGGAGTAGGGTCGTTCTTC,CASSPLAGVGSFF,TRBV7-9,TRBD2,-,TRBJ2-1
TGCAGCGTTGAAGATGGCTACAATGAGCAGTTCTTC,CSVEDGYNEQFF,TRBV29-1,-,-,TRBJ2-1
TGTGCCAGCAGCCAAGATAAACTAGCGGGAGTTCATGAGCAGTTCTTC,CASSQDKLAGVHEQFF,TRBV4-1,TRBD2,few,TRBJ2-1
TGTGCCAGCAGCTTCGGGATCTCCAATCAGCCCCAGCATTTT,CASSFGISNQPQHF,TRBV13,-,-,TRBJ1-5
TGTGCCAGCAGTCCAAGCGGGGACGTGGGGTACGAGCAGTACTTC,CASSPSGDVGYEQYF,TRBV28,TRBD2,few,TRBJ2-7
TGCGCCAGCAGCTTGGCCGGGCTAGCGGGAGGGCATGAGACCCAGTACTTC,CASSLAGLAGGHETQYF,TRBV5-1,TRBD2,-,TRBJ2-5
TGCAGCGTTGATTGGGGCATGGGGACTGAAGCTTTCTTT,CSVDWGMGTEAFF,TRBV29-1,-,few,TRBJ1-1
TGTGCCAGCAGCCCTGGACATACCTACGAGCAGTACTTC,CASSPGHTYEQYF,TRBV28,-,-,TRBJ2-7
TGCAGCGCCAACATAGGGGCCGGGGAGCTGTTTTTT,CSANIGAGELFF,TRBV29-1,-,-,TRBJ2-2